These T cell receptor beta chains were read from a single sample in a study of identical twins. MiXCR, applied by TCRdb to the 5' RACE reads, yields one record per CDR3 protein. The sample shows 640,000 or so distinct CDR3 sequences, around 6.1% of them seen only once. Sequencing was performed on naive T cells sorted from blood. Receptor source: a man aged 18 to 35 in good health. CDR3s include the opening cysteine and the closing phenylalanine or tryptophan. D genes are given only for firm matches. Clone size appears in some rows only: once, few, many, or a class for an expanded clone.

d_gene,v_gene,j_gene,abundance,CDR3aa,CDR3nt
.,TRBV29-1,TRBJ2-1,many,CSVELPGDPSYNEQFF,TGCAGCGTTGAACTTCCGGGAGACCCCTCCTACAATGAGCAGTTCTTC
TRBD2,TRBV7-9,TRBJ2-1,many,CASSPPGGNNEQFF,TGTGCCAGCAGCCCCCCGGGAGGTAACAATGAGCAGTTCTTC
TRBD2,TRBV20-1,TRBJ2-2,many,CSASPGTSATGELFF,TGCAGTGCTAGTCCCGGGACTAGTGCCACCGGGGAGCTGTTTTTT
.,TRBV20-1,TRBJ1-6,.,CSAREAQGHNSPLHF,TGCAGTGCTAGGGAGGCCCAGGGCCATAATTCACCCCTCCACTTT
.,TRBV28,TRBJ2-4,.,CATQGGEAKEKNIQYF,TGTGCCACCCAGGGGGGGGAGGCCAAGGAAAAAAACATTCAGTACTTC
.,TRBV5-1,TRBJ1-4,.,CASSPNGQINEKLFF,TGCGCCAGCAGCCCCAACGGACAGATTAATGAAAAACTGTTTTTT
.,TRBV5-1,TRBJ2-2,many,CASSLDSYAGELFF,TGCGCCAGCAGCTTGGATTCGTACGCCGGGGAGCTGTTTTTT
.,TRBV21-1,TRBJ2-5,.,CASSKGRGREETQYF,TGTGCCAGCAGCAAAGGTCGGGGACGCGAAGAGACCCAGTACTTC
TRBD1,TRBV19,TRBJ2-5,few,CASSIYRGETQYF,TGTGCCAGTAGTATATACAGGGGGGAGACCCAGTACTTC
.,TRBV12-3/TRBV12-4,TRBJ2-1,many,CASSLKRRASEQFF,TGTGCCAGCAGTTTAAAGCGGAGGGCCAGTGAGCAGTTCTTC
.,TRBV4-3,TRBJ2-1,few,CATAPGLDYNEQFF,TGCGCCACGGCCCCGGGACTCGACTACAATGAGCAGTTCTTC
.,TRBV24-1,TRBJ2-1,.,CATSDLGMDEQFF,TGTGCCACCAGTGATTTGGGGATGGATGAGCAGTTCTTC
.,TRBV4-3,TRBJ2-7,.,CASSQVVESPAYEQYF,TGCGCCAGCAGCCAAGTCGTGGAAAGCCCTGCCTACGAGCAGTACTTC
.,TRBV5-6,TRBJ2-4,.,CASSLVEGEPKNIQYF,TGTGCCAGCAGCTTGGTGGAGGGGGAGCCCAAAAACATTCAGTACTTC
TRBD1,TRBV5-1,TRBJ1-5,many,CASSSTGERAQPQHF,TGCGCCAGCAGCTCGACAGGGGAGAGGGCTCAGCCCCAGCATTTT
.,TRBV29-1,TRBJ1-1,many,CSVVEGVGRLF,TGCAGCGTTGTAGAGGGGGTCGGCCGCCTTTTT
TRBD2,TRBV3-1,TRBJ2-1,few,CASSQGALRTSGRDEQFF,TGTGCCAGCAGCCAAGGAGCCCTCCGAACTAGCGGGAGAGATGAGCAGTTCTTC
TRBD1,TRBV7-8,TRBJ1-1,many,CASSPWTGRDTEAFF,TGTGCCAGCAGCCCATGGACAGGGCGCGACACTGAAGCTTTCTTT
TRBD1,TRBV5-1,TRBJ1-2,many,CASSWTGGASYGYTF,TGCGCCAGCAGCTGGACAGGGGGCGCAAGCTATGGCTACACCTTC
.,TRBV20-1,TRBJ2-1,.,CSAREWTGGVNEQFF,TGCAGTGCTAGAGAATGGACAGGAGGGGTGAATGAGCAGTTCTTC
.,TRBV12-3/TRBV12-4,TRBJ2-3,many,CASSPLGGTDTQYF,TGTGCCAGCAGCCCCCTTGGAGGGACAGATACGCAGTATTTT
.,TRBV12-3/TRBV12-4,TRBJ2-7,many,CASRTYEQYF,TGTGCCAGCAGAACCTACGAGCAGTACTTC
.,TRBV5-1,TRBJ2-5,many,CASSLSVPETGPGTQYF,TGCGCCAGCAGCTTGAGTGTTCCCGAAACAGGCCCCGGGACCCAGTACTTC
.,TRBV19,TRBJ1-1,.,CASSIGWGTTEAFF,TGTGCCAGTAGTATAGGGTGGGGTACCACTGAAGCTTTCTTT
.,TRBV30,TRBJ2-3,.,CAWSGKDTQYF,TGTGCCTGGAGTGGGAAGGATACGCAGTATTTT
.,TRBV6-5,TRBJ2-2,many,CASSSLSTGELFF,TGTGCCAGCAGTTCCCTATCTACCGGGGAGCTGTTTTTT